The 13 T cell receptor beta chains presented below share a single source sample, sequenced in a study of blood T cell repertoires in COVID-19. Generated by immunoSEQ multiplex PCR, the TCRdb table keeps only in-frame clones and is missing some. The table records some 120,000 clones, roughly 88% of them present only once. The sequencing sample was made of peripheral blood. The origin of the receptors is a woman of 80 years or more with acute or convalescent COVID-19.

The chain carries TRBV12-3 or TRBV12-4 and TRBJ1-5; D remains unclear. V shed 5 bases and J shed 11 bases, with 13 bases lying between them. The CDR3 extends over 12 amino acids. For the CDR3, the DNA is TGTGCCAGCAGTAAAACGGGAGGAGCCCAGCATTTT. Translating it yields CASSKTGGAQHF.

V usage is TRBV6-4 and J usage is TRBJ1-6, with D possibly matching TRBD1 (5 bases). Germline V gene lookup returns CDR1 MRHNA and CDR2 SNTAGT. This CDR3 has 14 residues. With 3 bases removed from V and 6 bases from J, the gap between germline ends came to 9 bases. The CDR3: CASSEGAFNSPLHF. CDR3 DNA: TGTGCCAGCAGTGAAGGGGCCTTTAATTCACCCCTCCACTTT.

J is TRBJ2-3 and V is TRBV3-1 (or the pseudogene TRBV3-2), with D tentatively TRBD1 (6 bases). Germline CDR1 LGHDT, CDR2 YNNKEL (reference sequence). The CDR3 contains 16 residues. The V end was cut by 4 bases, the J end by 2 bases, with 16 bases between. The CDR3 coding sequence is TGTGCCAGCAGCCCGCGTCAGGGGTGGGTCACAGATACGCAGTATTTT. Protein sequence: CASSPRQGWVTDTQYF.

This clone turned up a few times. The chain joins TRBV9 to TRBJ2-2; 10 nucleotides agree with TRBD2. V shed 2 bases and J 2 bases; nucleotides not matched to a gene: 6. CDR3 length: 17 amino acids. Germline lookup yields CDR1 SGDLS and CDR2 YYNGEE. The CDR3 here is CASSVRSGGANTGELFF. The CDR3 bases are TGTGCCAGCAGCGTTAGAAGCGGGGGGGCCAACACCGGGGAGCTGTTTTTT.

This clone showed up just a few times. This chain connects TRBV29-1 to TRBJ2-7; 7 bases match TRBD1. Trimming took 7 bases from V and 2 from J; bases not matched to a gene: 2. CDR1 and CDR2 (germline): SQVTM, ANQGSEA. The CDR3 consists of 11 residues. DNA of the CDR3: TGCAGCGCGGGACAGACCTACGAGCAGTACTTC. Translated: CSAGQTYEQYF.

The V gene is TRBV9, the J gene TRBJ2-4; tentative D call: TRBD1 (5 bases). The CDR3 totals 15 residues. The germline V and J ends were trimmed by 0 bases and 2 bases, with 9 bases remaining between them. The germline V gene encodes CDR1 SGDLS and CDR2 YYNGEE. CDR3 in DNA: TGTGCCAGCAGCGTAGAGCCAGGGTCCAAAAACATTCAGTACTTC. This encodes CASSVEPGSKNIQYF. Full variable domain (missing parts from reference TRBV9 and TRBJ2-4): DSGVTQTPKHLITATGQRVTLRCSPRSGDLSVYWYQQSLDQGLQFLIQYYNGEERAKGNILERFSAQQFPDLHSELNLSSLELGDSALYFCASSVEPGSKNIQYFGAGTRLSVL.

Only one count was recorded for this clone. The V gene is TRBV4-3, the J gene TRBJ1-1; D gene uncertain. Per the germline V gene, CDR1 is LGHNA and CDR2 is YSLEER. V lost 1 base, J lost 2 bases, and 14 bases lay in between. The CDR3 covers 16 residues. The CDR3 bases are TGCGCCAGCAGCCAAGCGGGAGCCCAGCGCAACACTGAAGCTTTCTTT. It translates to CASSQAGAQRNTEAFF.

V and J are TRBV5-6 and TRBJ2-7; 8 nucleotides agree with TRBD1. This CDR3 spans 14 amino acids. V lost 0 bases and J lost 2; bases outside the gene matches: 1. CDR1 and CDR2 (germline): SGHDT, YYEEEE. DNA of the CDR3: TGTGCCAGCAGCTTGGGGACAGGGACCTACGAGCAGTACTTC. Protein sequence: CASSLGTGTYEQYF.

The chain is built from TRBV6-6 and TRBJ1-4; unclear D gene. The CDR3 covers 12 residues. The V and J ends lost 8 bases and 5 bases respectively, with 9 bases between them. The V gene's germline CDR1 is MNHNY and CDR2 SVGAGI (reference sequence). In DNA form, the CDR3 reads TGTGCCAGCCGGCAGGCGAATGAAAAACTGTTTTTT. Residues: CASRQANEKLFF.

This sequence joins TRBV2 and TRBJ1-6; 9 bases agree with TRBD1. V lost 6 bases, J lost 7 bases, and 7 bases stayed unmatched. This CDR3 contains 15 residues. Germline V gene data show CDR1 as SNHLY and CDR2 as FYNNEI. The CDR3: CASRTGTGRNSPLHF. The CDR3 region has the DNA TGTGCCAGCAGAACCGGGACAGGGAGAAATTCACCCCTCCACTTT. The entire variable domain, with the rest obtained from reference TRBV2 and TRBJ1-6, is as follows: EPEVTQTPSHQVTQMGQEVILRCVPISNHLYFYWYRQILGQKVEFLVSFYNNEISEKSEIFDDQFSVERPDGSNFTLKIRSTKLEDSAMYFCASRTGTGRNSPLHFGNGTRLTVT.

This sequence joins TRBV27 and TRBJ2-3, with D unclear. V was pared by 6 bases and J by 6 bases, with 13 bases between. CDR3 size: 13 residues. CDR1 is MNHEY, CDR2 SMNVEV, per germline (reference sequence). For the CDR3, the DNA is TGTGCCAGCAGAATTCAGCAGAGGGATACGCAGTATTTT. This sequence encodes CASRIQQRDTQYF.

The chain carries TRBV7-8 and TRBJ2-3; D perhaps matches TRBD2 (6 bases). V gave up 1 base and J gave up 4 bases, with 9 bases separating them. The germline V gene encodes CDR1 SGHVS and CDR2 FQNEAQ. The CDR3 totals 14 residues. CDR3: CASSLVPSADTQYF. The CDR3 DNA reads TGTGCCAGCAGCTTAGTCCCTAGCGCAGATACGCAGTATTTT.

This clone occurred a few times. The V and J genes are TRBV28 and TRBJ1-5; 10 bases are a match to TRBD1. Germline CDR1 MDHEN, CDR2 SYDVKM. The CDR3 has 18 residues. Germline trimming cut 1 base from V and 1 base from J; bases unmatched to any gene: 7. The CDR3 DNA follows: TGTGCCAGCAGTTTATCGGGACAGGGGATTATAAGCAATCAGCCCCAGCATTTT. Amino acid sequence: CASSLSGQGIISNQPQHF. Looking up the rest from reference TRBV28 and TRBJ1-5 gives the full variable domain: DVKVTQSSRYLVKRTGEKVFLECVQDMDHENMFWYRQDPGLGLRLIYFSYDVKMKEKGDIPEGYSVSREKKERFSLILESASTNQTSMYLCASSLSGQGIISNQPQHFGDGTRLSIL.